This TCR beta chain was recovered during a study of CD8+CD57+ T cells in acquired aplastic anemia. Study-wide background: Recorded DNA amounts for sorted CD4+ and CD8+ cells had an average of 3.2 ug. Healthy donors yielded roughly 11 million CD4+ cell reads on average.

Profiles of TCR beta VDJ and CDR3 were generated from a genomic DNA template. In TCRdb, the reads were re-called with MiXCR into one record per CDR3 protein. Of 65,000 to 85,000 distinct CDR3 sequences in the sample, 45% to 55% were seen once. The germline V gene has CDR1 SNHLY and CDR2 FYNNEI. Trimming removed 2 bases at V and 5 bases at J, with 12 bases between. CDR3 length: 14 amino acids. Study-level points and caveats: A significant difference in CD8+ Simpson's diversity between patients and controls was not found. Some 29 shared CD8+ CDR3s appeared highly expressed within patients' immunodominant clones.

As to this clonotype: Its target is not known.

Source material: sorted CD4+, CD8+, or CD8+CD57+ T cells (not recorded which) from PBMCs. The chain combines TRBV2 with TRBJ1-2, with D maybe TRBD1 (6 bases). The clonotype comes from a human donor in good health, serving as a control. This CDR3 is CASSERGTNYGYTF. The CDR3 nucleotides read TGTGCCAGCAGTGAACGAGGGACAAATTATGGCTACACCTTC.